This TCR beta chain came from a study of cytomegalovirus exposure and HLA in healthy donors (TCRdb year 2017). Broadly, across the study: An earlier analysis of under 600 of the donors reported 250 to 300 Gb of sequence data and some 100 million unique TCR beta sequences from around 200 million T cells. An early release that covered approximately 600 HLA-typed donors contained approximately 300 gigabases of sequencing data and 65 million to 100 million unique TCR sequences. Of the roughly 400 genotyped donors, 81% were placed in the genetic ancestry cluster associated with self-reported Caucasian donors. The study aimed to test whether cataloging public T cell receptors could reveal signatures of past pathogen exposure. The T cell repertoires of about 700 subjects were profiled by immunosequencing and related to cytomegalovirus serostatus. In addition to the first cohort of around 670 subjects, a separate validation cohort of 120 different subjects was used. The study combined high-throughput TCR immunosequencing, statistical association of individual TCRs with disease status, and machine learning to predict cytomegalovirus infection status. To study patterns of TCR occurrence, a later analysis re-analyzed previously published TCR beta repertoires from 666 donors and added high-resolution HLA genotyping. Rather than drawing on any new phenotypic data, the later analysis identified candidate immune exposures from TCR beta sequences and the way those sequences occurred across donors. In an earlier analysis of more than 550 of the donors, high-throughput TCR beta sequencing was used to judge whether each TCR beta V gene segment behaved as functional or pseudogenic. Donor age, sex, ethnicity and CMV serostatus were compiled alongside the repertoire data. In a later genetic analysis, genome-wide SNP genotypes for about three fifths of the 666 donors were used, and that subset was treated as a discovery cohort. Every discovery cohort repertoire had been produced on one sequencing platform. HLA typing covered class I and class II loci at four-digit resolution. The number of donors typed differed by locus, with roughly 620-630 for A, B, C, DRB1 and DQB1, roughly 550 for DQA1, 600 to 610 for DPA1, and around 430 for DPB1. Several DR-DQ haplotypes were handled as single units for association and clustering, since linkage in the cohort was strong. Among 350 to 400 genotyped donors of the cohort, an average of roughly 240,000 unique TCR beta nucleotide sequences were sequenced per donor, around 20% of them non-productive. General findings and caveats noted by the study authors: According to a later genetic analysis, donors in an Asian-associated ancestry cluster had fewer N-insertions in productive TCRs than the roughly 660-donor mean. This cohort had only TCR beta chains sequenced, and the lack of alpha or paired-chain data limited which features could be detected. Specific HLA alleles were associated with 18,000 or so TCR beta sequences at a false discovery rate of 0.05 in a later analysis. Some IMGT-functional V segments, including TRBV6-2 and TRBV6-3, could not be distinguished by the 87-base-pair reads and were therefore excluded. Most CMV-associated TCR beta chains appeared to be HLA-restricted in a later analysis, and the HLA associations seemed to be driven largely by CMV exposure. Because HLA typing was missing for some donors at each locus, association tests included only the typed subset. A few of the identified cytomegalovirus-associated TCR beta chains were confirmed in vitro to be specific for cytomegalovirus antigens. Most TCR sequences were observed very rarely across donors, whereas some public TCRs were present in many individuals. The earlier analysis of 450 to 700 of the donors excluded some 15 rarely observed V segments, including chromosome 9 orphons, because counts were too low. In a later analysis, the rate of TCR association differed among HLA loci, with DRB1 alleles having the most associated TCRs and HLA-C alleles having the fewest. The only immune exposure information available for the cohort was CMV serostatus. An association between a missense DCLRE1C variant and V-gene and J-gene trimming of TCR beta chains was found in a later genetic analysis and replicated in an independent cohort. In an earlier analysis of 450 to 750 of the donors, most TCR beta V segments appeared in productive rearrangements about 90% or about 30% of the time, broadly matching IMGT annotations. Correlated functional status among segregating V segments might be attributable to linkage disequilibrium, but an unknown experimental factor could not be ruled out. In the study, about 150 TCR beta chains were listed as associated with cytomegalovirus. A cluster of highly shared sequence variants was judged likely to represent a technical artifact of the sequencing pipeline. A later analysis found that HLA-associated TCR beta chains were more clonally expanded and had lower generation probabilities than equally common non-associated chains. The classifier was reported to diagnose cytomegalovirus status with high specificity and sensitivity in both the original cohort and the validation cohort. Sequencing depth was assumed to be roughly uniform across donors in the presence/absence analyses, though that assumption may not hold. According to a later analysis, parvovirus B19, influenza, CMV and Epstein-Barr virus appeared linked to several top co-occurrence clusters. It was suggested by the authors that the approach could potentially be generalized to other disease states and immunological phenotypes. Strong co-occurrence of HLA alleles, especially DR and DQ, made assigning TCR associations to individual alleles difficult. A further reported finding was that TCR beta sequences accurately predicted the HLA-A and HLA-B alleles for most subjects in the first cohort.

Receptor amplification or capture employed the immunoSEQ multiplex PCR assay. For the multiplex PCR, a mixture combining 60 forward primers for TCR Vbeta segments and 13 reverse primers for TCR Jbeta segments was used. Amplification of the CDR3 region of rearranged TCR beta genes was performed with a multiplex PCR assay on genomic DNA. The Illumina HiSeq System was used to sequence the amplified TCR beta libraries as 87-base-pair reads. In the original analysis: A later analysis tallied around 87 million unique TCR beta chains across the 610 or so repertoires, and roughly 11 million of those chains were shared by two or more donors. Raw reads were error-corrected and collapsed into unique sequences with a nearest-neighbor algorithm that merged closely related sequences to remove PCR and sequencing errors. V, D and J gene segments were assigned by aligning CDR3 sequences to IMGT reference sequences. For a sequence to be retained, a match of at least six nucleotides to both a V gene segment and a J gene segment was required. A rearrangement was called productive if the CDR3 had no stop codons and remained in frame with V and J, and every other rearrangement was called non-productive. Following IMGT convention, CDR3 was defined as the stretch from the second conserved V-encoded cysteine up to the conserved J-encoded phenylalanine. The earlier analysis of 500 to 600 of the donors excluded sequences that lacked an unambiguous match to a single V gene segment. In an earlier analysis of 587 of the donors, a V segment was called functional when productive rearrangements were above 56.7%, and segregating when the standard deviation between donors exceeded 5%. A statistical classification framework was developed to diagnose cytomegalovirus status using the catalog of TCR beta chain sequences. A later analysis assigned V and J genes by comparing TCR nucleotide sequences with IMGT/GENE-DB human TR gene sequences. In a later analysis, CDR3 sequences and most-parsimonious VDJ recombination scenarios were assigned using the TCRdist pipeline. A later analysis defined each TCR beta chain by its CDR3 amino acid sequence plus V-gene family, and excluded reads lacking a unique V-gene family. In a later analysis, 450 to 600 highly shared, low-generation-probability nucleotide sequences were removed to address suspected cross-contamination and a sequencing artifact. In a later analysis, a clonal expansion index for each public chain was calculated from normalized within-repertoire ranks of inferred template counts. In a later analysis, generation probabilities were computed with a VDJ recombination model fitted to out-of-frame rearrangements, and the resulting probabilities were checked against IGoR. A later analysis scored TCR-TCR, TCR-HLA and TCR-CMV co-occurrence with hypergeometric tests, applying a repertoire-size bias correction to TCR pairs. False discovery rates were estimated in a later analysis by permuting HLA or CMV assignments 20 times. In a later analysis, co-occurring TCRs were grouped using DBSCAN, and TCRdist sequence similarity was added for clustering within HLA-allele-positive subsets. Repertoires with fewer than 30,000 or more than 120,000 public chains, plus five repertoires with anomalous nucleotide sharing, were excluded from co-occurrence clustering. TCRdb obtained this table from immuneACCESS and retained in-frame rearrangements with V and J assigned. These tables miss some clones; where compared with another copy, unresolved V genes account for less than half of the shortfall, and the remainder is unexplained. That table gives V, J and clone size, and the DNA gave D and trimming. Across this sample there are about 170,000 clones, with around 80% seen only once. About 5% of the sample is in the top ten clones.

The cohort comprised approximately 700 healthy bone marrow donors. At the time of sampling, every cohort member was nominally healthy, though immune exposures that went unrecorded were likely present. The donor was CMV seropositive and belonged to the group of more than 250 seropositive cohort members. A peripheral blood sample was collected from each donor, and TCR beta sequencing was performed on peripheral blood mononuclear cells. Genomic DNA was extracted from the blood cell samples with the Qiagen DNeasy Blood Extraction Kit. Concerning this clone itself: Its recognized antigen is unknown. Base qualities are not recorded, but no much larger clone differs from it by a single base.

V is shortened by 5 bases, J by 6 bases, and the region joining them spans 16 bases. The germline V gene provides CDR1 SGHNT and CDR2 YENEEA. Spanning cysteine to phenylalanine, the CDR3 consists of 15 amino acids. Only the CDR3 DNA stays, 45 bases, in frame from base 1. The V and J segments used are TRBV11-3 and TRBJ2-2; perhaps TRBD2 is the D gene, with 5 bases matching. This receptor was identified in a woman in her 50s in good health and CMV-seropositive. Sequencing was carried out using PBMCs. This receptor carries the CDR3 CASSPRGVRSGELFF. The DNA sequence reads TGTGCCAGCAGCCCCCGGGGAGTCCGGTCCGGGGAGCTGTTTTTT.